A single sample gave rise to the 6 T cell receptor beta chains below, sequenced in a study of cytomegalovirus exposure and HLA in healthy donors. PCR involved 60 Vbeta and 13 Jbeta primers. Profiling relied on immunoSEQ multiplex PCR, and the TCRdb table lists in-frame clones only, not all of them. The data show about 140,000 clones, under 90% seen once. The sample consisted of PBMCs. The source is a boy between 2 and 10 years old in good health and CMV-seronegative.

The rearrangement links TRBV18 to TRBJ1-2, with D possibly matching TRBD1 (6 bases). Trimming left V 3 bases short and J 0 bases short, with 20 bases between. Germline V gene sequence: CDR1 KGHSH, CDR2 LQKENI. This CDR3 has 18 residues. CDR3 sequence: CASSPKTPMDSPNYGYTF. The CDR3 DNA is TGTGCCAGCTCACCCAAGACTCCAATGGACAGTCCTAACTATGGCTACACCTTC. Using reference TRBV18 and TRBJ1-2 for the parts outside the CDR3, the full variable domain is NAGVMQNPRHLVRRRGQEARLRCSPMKGHSHVYWYRQLPEEGLKFMVYLQKENIIDESGMPKERFSAEFPKEGPSILRIQQVVRGDSAAYFCASSPKTPMDSPNYGYTFGSGTRLTVV.

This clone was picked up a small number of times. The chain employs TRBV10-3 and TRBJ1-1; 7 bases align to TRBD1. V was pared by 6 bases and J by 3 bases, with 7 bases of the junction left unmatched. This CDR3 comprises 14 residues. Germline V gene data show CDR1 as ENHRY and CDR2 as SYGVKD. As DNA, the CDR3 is TGTGCCATCAGGGAGACAGGGTTCGACACTGAAGCTTTCTTT. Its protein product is CAIRETGFDTEAFF.

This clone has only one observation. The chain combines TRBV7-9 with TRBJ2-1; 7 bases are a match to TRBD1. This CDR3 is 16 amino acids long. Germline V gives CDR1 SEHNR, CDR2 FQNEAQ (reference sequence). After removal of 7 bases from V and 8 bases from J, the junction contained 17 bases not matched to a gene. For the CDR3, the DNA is TGTGCCAGCAAAGATCCTGTGAGACAGGGAGTCCATGAGCAGTTCTTC. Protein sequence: CASKDPVRQGVHEQFF.

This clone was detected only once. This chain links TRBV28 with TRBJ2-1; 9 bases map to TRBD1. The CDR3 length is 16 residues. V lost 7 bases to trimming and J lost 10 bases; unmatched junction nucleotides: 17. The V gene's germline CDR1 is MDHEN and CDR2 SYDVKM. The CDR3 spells CASTASRTGVWVEQFF. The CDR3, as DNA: TGTGCCAGCACCGCCAGTAGGACAGGGGTATGGGTCGAGCAGTTCTTC.

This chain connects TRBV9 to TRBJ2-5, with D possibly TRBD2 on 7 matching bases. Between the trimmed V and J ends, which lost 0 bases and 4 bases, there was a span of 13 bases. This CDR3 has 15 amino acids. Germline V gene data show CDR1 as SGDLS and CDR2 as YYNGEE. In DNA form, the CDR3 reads TGTGCCAGCAGCGTAGGGGGGGGGCCTGGAGAGACCCAGTACTTC. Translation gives CASSVGGGPGETQYF.

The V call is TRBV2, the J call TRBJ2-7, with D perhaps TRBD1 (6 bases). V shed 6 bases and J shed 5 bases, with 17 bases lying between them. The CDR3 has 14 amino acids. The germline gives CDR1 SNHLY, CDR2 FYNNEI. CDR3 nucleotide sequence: TGTGCCAGCAGGATCAAGACAGGCCAGGACGAGCAGTACTTC. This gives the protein CASRIKTGQDEQYF.